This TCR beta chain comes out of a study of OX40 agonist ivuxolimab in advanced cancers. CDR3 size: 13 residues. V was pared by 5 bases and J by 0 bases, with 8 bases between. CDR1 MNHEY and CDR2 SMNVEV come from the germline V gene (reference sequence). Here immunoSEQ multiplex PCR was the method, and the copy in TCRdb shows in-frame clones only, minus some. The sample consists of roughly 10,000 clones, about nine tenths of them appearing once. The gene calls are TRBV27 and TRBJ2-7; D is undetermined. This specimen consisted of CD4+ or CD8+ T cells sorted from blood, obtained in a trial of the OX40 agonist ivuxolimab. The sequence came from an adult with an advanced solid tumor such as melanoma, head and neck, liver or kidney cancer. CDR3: CASSLTPSYEQYF. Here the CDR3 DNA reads TGTGCCAGCAGTCTGACACCCTCCTACGAGCAGTACTTC.